The subject of this entry is one T cell receptor beta chain. The data belong to a study of blood T cell repertoires in COVID-19. The ends were cut back, 0 bases at V and 6 bases at J, with 5 bases in the middle. This CDR3 region has 12 residues. The germline CDR1 and CDR2 sequences are SGDLS and YYNGEE. This table comes from immunoSEQ multiplex PCR, and its TCRdb copy is limited to in-frame clones, with some not included. The table records some 270,000 clones, roughly nine tenths of them present only once. The clonotype comes from an older woman who had recovered from COVID-19. The gene calls are TRBV9 and TRBJ2-3; D uncertain. The specimen was PBMCs or T cells enriched from blood (not recorded which). CDR3 sequence (DNA): TGTGCCAGCAGCGTAGACGGGGATACGCAGTATTTT. Encoded protein: CASSVDGDTQYF.